These 31 T cell receptor beta chains came from one sample sequenced in a study of blood T cells in healthy people across ages. A second PCR, run for about 6 to 12 cycles, used a sample-barcoded 5' primer plus a J-beta primer mix. TCRdb fed the 5' RACE reads into MiXCR, producing one record per CDR3 protein. The sample includes 800,000 to 950,000 distinct CDR3 sequences, around 36% of them seen just once. Sample: blood. The receptors originated from a man aged 18 to 29 in good health.

The chain couples TRBV6-2 or TRBV6-3 to TRBJ1-1; D perhaps matches TRBD1 (5 bases). Germline CDR1 and CDR2: MNHEY and SVGEGT. Trimming stripped 2 bases from V and 5 bases from J, with 15 bases between. This CDR3 has 15 residues. CDR3 coding DNA: TGTGCCAGCAGTTACAAGCCGGGGGGAGGAACTGAAGCTTTCTTT. Translation gives CASSYKPGGGTEAFF.

As DNA, the CDR3 is TGTGCCAGCAGTTCGACAGGGCCCAATGAGCAGTTCTTC. It codes for CASSSTGPNEQFF. This chain links TRBV12-3 or TRBV12-4 with TRBJ2-1, with 7 nucleotides matching TRBD1. J gave up 6 bases and V 4 bases, and 3 bases lay outside the gene matches. The CDR3 runs 13 residues.

The chain uses TRBV21-1 and TRBJ2-3. TRBV21-1 is a pseudogene locus. This CDR3 contains 16 residues. In nucleotides, the CDR3 is TGTGCCAGCAGCAAAGCACACCTGTCTAGCACAGATACGCAGTATTTT. Translated: CASSKAHLSSTDTQYF.

The CDR3 is CASSFGGSETQYF. DNA of the CDR3: TGTGCCAGCAGTTTTGGGGGTAGTGAGACCCAGTACTTC. The rearrangement uses TRBV27 and TRBJ2-5; either TRBD1 or TRBD2 may fit D (5 bases each). From germline, CDR1 is MNHEY and CDR2 SMNVEV (reference sequence). Trimming removed 3 bases from V and 5 bases from J, with 10 bases in between. The CDR3 has 13 residues.

This clonotype showed up just a few times. The chain joins TRBV20-1 to TRBJ1-6, with 8 bases that match TRBD1. The CDR3 is made up of 14 amino acids. Per the germline V gene, CDR1 is DFQATT and CDR2 is SNEGSKA (reference sequence). V lost 3 bases, J lost 6 bases, and 4 bases stayed unmatched. The CDR3 spells CSARRTGINSPLHF. CDR3 DNA: TGCAGTGCTAGGAGGACAGGGATTAATTCACCCCTCCACTTT.

This clonotype was recorded a few times. J is TRBJ1-4 and V is TRBV7-2, with 7 positions matching TRBD1. The V and J ends lost 5 bases and 5 bases, in that order; junction bases with no gene match: 8. Germline values: CDR1 SGHTA, CDR2 FQGNSA. CDR3 length: 15 residues. The CDR3 loop reads CASSRNRGLNEKLFF. The CDR3 region has the DNA TGTGCCAGCAGCCGGAACAGGGGCCTAAATGAAAAACTGTTTTTT. The full variable domain, completed using reference TRBV7-2 and TRBJ1-4, is GAGVSQSPSNKVTEKGKDVELRCDPISGHTALYWYRQSLGQGLEFLIYFQGNSAPDKSGLPSDRFSAERTGGSVSTLTIQRTQQEDSAVYLCASSRNRGLNEKLFFGSGTQLSVL.

This chain connects TRBV7-2 to TRBJ2-2; D possibly corresponds to TRBD2 (7 bases). CDR3 length equals 14 residues. The V end was cut by 6 bases, the J end by 4 bases, with 12 bases between. The V gene's germline CDR1 is SGHTA and CDR2 FQGNSA. The CDR3, as DNA: TGTGCCAGCAGTAGAGGGGGGGGCACCGGGGAGCTGTTTTTT. Translating it yields CASSRGGGTGELFF. Filled out from reference TRBV7-2 and TRBJ2-2, the complete variable domain reads GAGVSQSPSNKVTEKGKDVELRCDPISGHTALYWYRQSLGQGLEFLIYFQGNSAPDKSGLPSDRFSAERTGGSVSTLTIQRTQQEDSAVYLCASSRGGGTGELFFGEGSRLTVL.

The chain has TRBV7-2 and TRBJ1-1; tentative D call: TRBD1 (6 bases). The CDR3 runs 15 residues. The germline CDR1 and CDR2 sequences are SGHTA and FQGNSA. The ends were cut back, 4 bases at V and 4 bases at J, with 16 bases in the middle. As DNA, the CDR3 is TGTGCCAGCAGCTCACCGACACAGGGTTTCACTGAAGCTTTCTTT. Translating it yields CASSSPTQGFTEAFF.

For this clonotype: A much larger clone lies one base from this, so it may be a read error. J is TRBJ1-5 and V is TRBV6-6; 8 bases match TRBD1. The CDR3 spans 13 residues. Germline V CDR1 and CDR2: MNHNY, SVGAGI (reference sequence). The V gene end was trimmed by 5 bases and the J gene end by 5 bases; junction bases not matched to a gene: 2. In DNA, the CDR3 is TGTGCCAGCAGTACAGGGGGGCATCAGCCCCAGCATTTT. Its protein product is CASSTGGHQPQHF.

The chain is built from TRBV5-1 and TRBJ2-1; D is perhaps TRBD2 (7 bases). Germline assignment: CDR1 SGHRS and CDR2 YFSETQ. CDR3 length: 16 residues. The V and J ends lost 4 bases and 3 bases respectively, with 17 bases between them. CDR3 DNA sequence: TGCGCCAGCAGCCCGGGGGGCCACTATTACTACAATGAGCAGTTCTTC. It translates to CASSPGGHYYYNEQFF.

This chain connects TRBV7-9 to TRBJ1-2; 9 positions agree with TRBD1. The CDR3 is 14 amino acids. Trimming removed 5 bases from V and 8 bases from J; junction bases left unmatched: 9. Germline V lookup: CDR1 SEHNR, CDR2 FQNEAQ (reference sequence). The CDR3 nucleotides are TGTGCCAGCAGCCCGCTGGGACAGGGAGGCGGCTACACCTTC. It codes for CASSPLGQGGGYTF.

The V and J genes are TRBV20-1 and TRBJ2-3; TRBD2 matches 10 bases. Germline CDR1 reads DFQATT; CDR2 reads SNEGSKA (reference sequence). Trimming at V came to 2 bases and at J to 3 bases, leaving 5 bases not matched to a gene. The CDR3 covers 15 residues. This CDR3 is CSARLAGGPTDTQYF. The CDR3 DNA is TGCAGTGCTAGATTAGCGGGGGGACCTACAGATACGCAGTATTTT.

Concerning this clonotype: The junction shows a germline mismatch at one end, possibly a read error. This chain connects TRBV5-1 to TRBJ2-1, with 9 bases identical to TRBD1. CDR3 length: 15 amino acids. Germline V CDR1 and CDR2: SGHRS, YFSETQ. CDR3 loop: CASSAGTGSYHEQFF. CDR3 sequence (DNA): TGCGCCAGCAGCGCCGGGACAGGGAGCTACCATGAGCAGTTCTTC.

The J gene is TRBJ2-1, the V gene TRBV6-5; 10 bases fit TRBD2. CDR1 is MNHEY, CDR2 SVGAGI, per germline. CDR3 length equals 17 residues. The J segment lost 10 bases and the V segment lost 2 bases, leaving 14 bases of the junction unmatched. CDR3 amino acids: CASSYISLERGGWEQFF. CDR3 nucleotides: TGTGCCAGCAGTTACATCTCCCTCGAGCGGGGGGGATGGGAGCAGTTCTTC.

Regarding this clonotype: This may be a read error: a much more frequent sequence differs by one nucleotide. CDR3 amino acids: CASSVLTFGDTQYF. As DNA, the CDR3 is TGTGCCAGCAGTGTTCTCACTTTCGGGGATACGCAGTATTTT. V and J are TRBV12-3 or TRBV12-4 and TRBJ2-3, with no clear D. V shed 5 bases and J shed 6 bases, with 15 bases lying between them. This CDR3 has 14 amino acids.

This clonotype was observed a few times. The junction differs from germline at one of its ends, possibly a read error. The CDR3 DNA follows: TGTGCCAGCCGTTTTGCTGGCGGGTATAATTCACCCCTCCACTTT. Translated: CASRFAGGYNSPLHF. The V call is TRBV28, the J call TRBJ1-6, with D hard to call. CDR1 is MDHEN, CDR2 SYDVKM, per germline. The CDR3 loop spans 15 amino acids.

V and J are TRBV5-1 and TRBJ1-1; D gene unclear. Trimming left V 4 bases short and J 0 bases short, with 16 bases between. The CDR3 spans 16 residues. The V gene's germline CDR1 is SGHRS and CDR2 YFSETQ. The CDR3 sequence: CASSRTPGAVNTEAFF. CDR3 sequence (DNA): TGCGCCAGCAGCCGGACCCCCGGAGCAGTGAACACTGAAGCTTTCTTT.

The rearrangement uses TRBV12-5 and TRBJ2-7, with 10 nucleotides matching TRBD1. The germline V gene has CDR1 LGHNT and CDR2 FRNRAP. CDR3 length equals 22 residues. The trim removed 3 bases at V and 7 bases at J, leaving 30 bases unmatched. CDR3 in amino acids: CASGFPLRDRGTRHHSYNEQYF. CDR3 DNA sequence: TGTGCTAGTGGTTTCCCCCTCCGGGACAGGGGCACCCGTCACCACTCCTACAATGAGCAGTACTTC.

This clonotype has a handful of counts. The chain carries TRBV7-2 and TRBJ2-5; TRBD1 might be the D (5 bases). V gave up 1 base and J gave up 3 bases, with 9 bases separating them. Germline V gene lookup returns CDR1 SGHTA and CDR2 FQGNSA. The CDR3 sequence is 14 residues long. As DNA, the CDR3 is TGTGCCAGCAGCTTAGTCCCAGGGAAAGAGACCCAGTACTTC. Translating gives CASSLVPGKETQYF.

V gene TRBV12-3 or TRBV12-4 combines with J gene TRBJ2-3, with 9 bases identical to TRBD2. V was clipped by 6 bases and J by 4 bases; unmatched bases: 8. The CDR3 spans 15 residues. The CDR3 here is CASRHGAGGADTQYF. The CDR3, as DNA: TGTGCCAGCAGGCATGGAGCGGGGGGCGCAGATACGCAGTATTTT.

V and J are TRBV6-5 and TRBJ2-2; perhaps TRBD2 as D (5 bases). This CDR3 spans 12 amino acids. The germline V and J ends were trimmed by 6 bases and 7 bases, with 9 bases remaining between them. CDR1 and CDR2 from the germline V gene are MNHEY and SVGAGI. The CDR3 reads CASRGTSGELFF. The DNA of the CDR3 is TGTGCCAGCAGGGGTACTAGCGGGGAGCTGTTTTTT.

The table lists this clonotype with a few counts. The genes are TRBV20-1 and TRBJ2-7; D may correspond to TRBD1 or TRBD2 (5 bases each). The CDR3 contains 13 residues. Trimming cost V 6 bases and J 3 bases, with 15 bases left between them. Germline V gene lookup returns CDR1 DFQATT and CDR2 SNEGSKA (reference sequence). CDR3 sequence reads: CSAQRDGNYEQYF. The CDR3 DNA sequence: TGCAGTGCGCAACGGGACGGAAACTACGAGCAGTACTTC.

In this sample, this clonotype turned up a few times. The genes are TRBV7-2 and TRBJ2-7; the D gene could be TRBD1 or TRBD2 (8 bases each). Germline lookup yields CDR1 SGHTA and CDR2 FQGNSA. The CDR3 length is 17 residues. V shed 5 bases and J shed 0 bases, with 20 bases lying between them. CDR3 loop: CASSPRTGTSSSYEQYF. The DNA for the CDR3 is TGTGCCAGCAGCCCCCGGACAGGGACTAGTTCCTCCTACGAGCAGTACTTC.

The chain recombines TRBV11-1 with TRBJ2-5; 7 bases align to TRBD1. The CDR3 has 16 residues. Germline loops: CDR1 SGHAT, CDR2 FQDESV (reference sequence). V lost 5 bases, J lost 1 base, and 10 bases stayed unmatched. The CDR3 sequence is CASSQQQGSTQETQYF. The DNA for the CDR3 is TGTGCCAGCAGCCAACAACAGGGGTCCACCCAAGAGACCCAGTACTTC.

The chain has TRBV20-1 and TRBJ1-2, with D maybe TRBD1 (5 bases). The germline V and J ends were trimmed by 0 bases and 1 base, with 15 bases remaining between them. The CDR3 extends over 16 amino acids. Germline CDR1 reads DFQATT; CDR2 reads SNEGSKA (reference sequence). The CDR3 loop reads CSARDLMAGSNYGYTF. In DNA, the CDR3 is TGCAGTGCTAGAGATCTTATGGCAGGGAGTAACTATGGCTACACCTTC.

This clonotype was picked up a small number of times. The rearrangement joins TRBV29-1 to TRBJ2-3; 8 bases line up with TRBD1. Germline V gene lookup returns CDR1 SQVTM and CDR2 ANQGSEA. This CDR3 comprises 15 residues. V lost 0 bases, J lost 5 bases, and 7 bases stayed unmatched. The CDR3 DNA is TGCAGCGTTGAAGATTTCCCAGGGGGCAGAGATACGCAGTATTTT. It codes for CSVEDFPGGRDTQYF.

The count of this clonotype is one. The V call is TRBV12-3 or TRBV12-4, the J call TRBJ1-1; 9 positions match TRBD1. The CDR3 is made up of 16 amino acids. V shed 5 bases, J shed 1 base, and the junction held 8 bases outside the gene matches. CDR3 in amino acids: CASSIDRGSGNTEAFF. CDR3 DNA: TGTGCCAGCAGTATCGACAGGGGGTCGGGGAACACTGAAGCTTTCTTT.

In this sample, this clonotype turned up a few times. The V gene is TRBV2, the J gene TRBJ2-3, with a possible D match to TRBD1 (6 bases). CDR1 and CDR2 (germline): SNHLY, FYNNEI. The ends were cut back, 6 bases at V and 2 bases at J, with 12 bases in the middle. The CDR3 runs to 14 residues. The CDR3 protein is CASSPRTVTDTQYF. CDR3 DNA: TGTGCCAGCAGCCCCCGGACAGTCACAGATACGCAGTATTTT.

The chain combines TRBV5-1 with TRBJ2-2; TRBD1 agrees at 9 bases. After removal of 5 bases from V and 5 bases from J, the junction contained 4 bases not matched to a gene. The CDR3 is made up of 14 amino acids. From germline, CDR1 is SGHRS and CDR2 YFSETQ. The CDR3 protein is CASRPGQGTGELFF. CDR3 DNA sequence: TGCGCCAGCAGACCGGGACAGGGAACCGGGGAGCTGTTTTTT.

This clonotype has only one observation. This may stem from a read error, because a much larger clone lies one nucleotide away. V usage is TRBV20-1 and J usage is TRBJ2-1; 8 nucleotides agree with TRBD1. The J segment lost 1 base and the V segment lost 5 bases, leaving 10 bases of the junction unmatched. This CDR3 is 16 amino acids long. Germline CDR1 and CDR2: DFQATT and SNEGSKA (reference sequence). The CDR3 DNA reads TGCAGTGCTCCCAGGGGGCGGGACCGATCCTACAATGAGCAGTTCTTC. Protein product: CSAPRGRDRSYNEQFF.

For this clonotype: A far larger clone is one base from this, pointing to a likely read error. The CDR3, as DNA: TGTGCCAGCAGCTTCGACAGCTATGGCTACACCTTC. This codes for CASSFDSYGYTF. The V call is TRBV7-9, the J call TRBJ1-2, with TRBD1 as a possible D gene (5 bases). V was pared by 3 bases and J by 4 bases, with 6 bases between. This CDR3 has 12 amino acids. Germline loops: CDR1 SEHNR, CDR2 FQNEAQ (reference sequence).